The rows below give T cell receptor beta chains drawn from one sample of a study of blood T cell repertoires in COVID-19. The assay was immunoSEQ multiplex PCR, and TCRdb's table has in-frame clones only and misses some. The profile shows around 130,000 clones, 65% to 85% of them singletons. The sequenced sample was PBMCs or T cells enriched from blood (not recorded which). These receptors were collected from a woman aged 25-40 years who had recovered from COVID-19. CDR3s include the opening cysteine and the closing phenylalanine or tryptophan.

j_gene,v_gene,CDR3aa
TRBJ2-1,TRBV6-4,CASSPDRGNEQFF
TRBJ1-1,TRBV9,CASSVEQDRWNTEAFF
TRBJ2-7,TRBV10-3,CAIKDGSQGYEQYF
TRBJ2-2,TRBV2,CASRKSSSGRLATGELFF
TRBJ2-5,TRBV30,CAWKGLAGVGKTQYF
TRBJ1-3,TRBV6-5,CASSYSGAGNTIYF
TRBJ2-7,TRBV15,CATSPRLQSSYEQYF
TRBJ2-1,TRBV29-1,CSVEVGVYEQFF
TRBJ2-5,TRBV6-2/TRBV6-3,CASSYLSGRDETQYF
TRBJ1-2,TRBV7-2,CASSLALPSTSYTF
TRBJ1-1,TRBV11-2,CASSHLSVRQGFRAEAFF
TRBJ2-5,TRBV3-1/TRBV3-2,CASSQVRGETQYF
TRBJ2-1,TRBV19,CASSIGPSSYNEQFF
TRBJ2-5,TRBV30,CAWSVTRAGEDETQYF
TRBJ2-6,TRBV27,CASGDRALSGANVLTF
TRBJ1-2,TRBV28,CASSLWSAEATNYGYTF
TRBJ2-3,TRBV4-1,CASSQPGRDGDTQYF
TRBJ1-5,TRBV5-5,CASSFLLGGNQPQHF
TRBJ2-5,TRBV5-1,CASSPRQGAMMETQYF
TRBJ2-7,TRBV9,CASSVGQGLFYEQYF
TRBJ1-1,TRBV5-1,CASSFLGPTQGRNTEAFF
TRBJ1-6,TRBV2,CASRLDRATSPLHF
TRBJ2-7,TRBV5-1,CASSSRSSYEQYF
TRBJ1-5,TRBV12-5,CATAGGKKQPQHF
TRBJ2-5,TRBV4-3,CASSQGRGETQYF
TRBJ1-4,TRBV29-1,CSVVWGQGATGEKLFF
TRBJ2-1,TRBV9,CASSVASAYNEQFF
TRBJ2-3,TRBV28,CASRTDRRTSTDTQYF
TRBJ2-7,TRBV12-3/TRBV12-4,CASTRGSGNEQYF
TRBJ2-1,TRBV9,CASSVESRWTSGVYNEQFF
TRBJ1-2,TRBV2,CASSETQGGGYTF
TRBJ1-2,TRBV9,CASSVRQGANYGYTF
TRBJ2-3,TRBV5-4,CASSLALAGGDTQYF
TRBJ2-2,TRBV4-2,CASSPYVAGELFF
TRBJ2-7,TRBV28,CASSLVRGLDSYEQYF
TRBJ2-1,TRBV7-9,CASSLGHEQFF
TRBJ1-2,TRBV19,CASSGRGQANYGYTF